The 11 T cell receptor beta chains in this list originate from one sample, sequenced in a study of T cells in tumors after PD-1 blockade. Sequencing used immunoSEQ multiplex PCR; TCRdb keeps in-frame clones, though not all of them. The data contain 5,000 or so clones, approximately 64% of them singletons. The sample in question was tumor tissue, obtained before anti-PD-1 treatment. All receptors derive from a human donor with basal cell carcinoma.

The V and J genes are TRBV5-4 and TRBJ1-2, with a tentative D call TRBD1 (6 bases). Trimming took 0 bases from V and 8 from J, leaving 17 bases between them. The CDR3 totals 15 residues. Germline assignment: CDR1 SGHNT and CDR2 YYREEE (reference sequence). The CDR3 sequence is CASSLGQVQGIGYTF. For the CDR3, the DNA is TGTGCCAGCAGCTTGGGACAGGTTCAAGGAATCGGCTACACCTTC.

CDR3 sequence (DNA): TGTGCCAGCAGCTGGTTCTCGGAGCAGTACTTC. It encodes CASSWFSEQYF. J is TRBJ2-7 and V is TRBV5-6; D unclear. Germline V lookup: CDR1 SGHDT, CDR2 YYEEEE. The V gene lost 3 bases and the J gene lost 7 bases, with 8 bases spanning the gap. The CDR3 has 11 amino acids.

The rearrangement uses TRBV9 and TRBJ2-1; D perhaps matches TRBD2 (6 bases). V was shortened by 10 bases and J by 3 bases, with 8 bases between the two germline ends. CDR3 size: 11 residues. The germline V gene has CDR1 SGDLS and CDR2 YYNGEE. Here the CDR3 DNA reads TGTGCCCTGCGGGACTACAATGAGCAGTTCTTC. It is translated as CALRDYNEQFF.

The V gene is TRBV11-3, the J gene TRBJ2-3; possible D gene TRBD1, 6 bases. Germline assignment: CDR1 SGHNT and CDR2 YENEEA. V gave up 5 bases and J gave up 5 bases, with 11 bases separating them. This CDR3 contains 13 residues. CDR3 DNA sequence: TGTGCCAGCAGCATGGACAGCCTAGATACGCAGTATTTT. Protein sequence: CASSMDSLDTQYF.

This clone was counted a single time. The germline gene is not matched at one end of the junction; a read error may be the cause. The chain links TRBV20-1 to TRBJ1-2; D not certain. This CDR3 contains 9 residues. Per the germline V gene, CDR1 is DFQATT and CDR2 is SNEGSKA (reference sequence). CDR3 in DNA: TGCAGTGCAAAGGCCCTGGGCCCCTTC. This gives the protein CSAKALGPF.

The V call is TRBV5-1, the J call TRBJ2-1; the D is unclear. The CDR3 is made up of 15 amino acids. CDR1 is SGHRS and CDR2 is YFSETQ in the germline V gene. V was trimmed by 0 bases and J by 8 bases, leaving 15 bases between them. The CDR3 sequence is CASSLDGVHGDEQFF. Written as DNA, the CDR3 is TGCGCCAGCAGCTTGGATGGGGTCCATGGGGATGAGCAGTTCTTC.

This clone was recorded a few times. The V call is TRBV7-6, the J call TRBJ1-1; D is undetermined. V gave up 1 base and J gave up 4 bases, with 13 bases separating them. CDR1 and CDR2 (germline): SGHVS, FNYEAQ. CDR3 size: 15 residues. Written as DNA, the CDR3 is TGTGCCAGCAGCTTAGGGACGGGGATTAGCACTGAAGCTTTCTTT. Its protein is CASSLGTGISTEAFF.

The chain joins TRBV7-8 to TRBJ1-4, with unresolved D. Per the germline V gene, CDR1 is SGHVS and CDR2 is FQNEAQ. Trimming shortened V by 1 base and J by 2 bases, and 2 bases separated the two germline ends. CDR3 size: 13 residues. The DNA for the CDR3 is TGTGCCAGCAGCTTAGGGACTAATGAAAAACTGTTTTTT. Amino acids: CASSLGTNEKLFF.

The rearrangement links TRBV18 to TRBJ2-7; D may correspond to TRBD1 or TRBD2 (5 bases each). This CDR3 is 14 amino acids long. Germline V gene sequence: CDR1 KGHSH, CDR2 LQKENI. The ends were cut back, 0 bases at V and 7 bases at J, with 13 bases in the middle. CDR3 in DNA: TGTGCCAGCTCACCACCGATTTCGGGACGAGAGCAGTACTTC. It encodes CASSPPISGREQYF.

The V call is TRBV5-1, the J call TRBJ1-1; D not certain. With 2 bases removed from V and 1 base from J, the gap between germline ends came to 12 bases. Germline V gene data show CDR1 as SGHRS and CDR2 as YFSETQ. CDR3 length: 15 residues. CDR3 sequence (DNA): TGCGCCAGCAGCTTAGGCCGCTTTGGGAACACTGAAGCTTTCTTT. Translated: CASSLGRFGNTEAFF.

The genes are TRBV5-4 and TRBJ2-2, with TRBD1 as a possible D gene (5 bases). This CDR3 has 17 amino acids. Germline lookup yields CDR1 SGHNT and CDR2 YYREEE (reference sequence). The V end was cut by 0 bases, the J end by 0 bases, with 12 bases between. CDR3 sequence: CASSLGIGQSNTGELFF. In nucleotides, the CDR3 is TGTGCCAGCAGCTTGGGGATTGGACAATCGAACACCGGGGAGCTGTTTTTT.